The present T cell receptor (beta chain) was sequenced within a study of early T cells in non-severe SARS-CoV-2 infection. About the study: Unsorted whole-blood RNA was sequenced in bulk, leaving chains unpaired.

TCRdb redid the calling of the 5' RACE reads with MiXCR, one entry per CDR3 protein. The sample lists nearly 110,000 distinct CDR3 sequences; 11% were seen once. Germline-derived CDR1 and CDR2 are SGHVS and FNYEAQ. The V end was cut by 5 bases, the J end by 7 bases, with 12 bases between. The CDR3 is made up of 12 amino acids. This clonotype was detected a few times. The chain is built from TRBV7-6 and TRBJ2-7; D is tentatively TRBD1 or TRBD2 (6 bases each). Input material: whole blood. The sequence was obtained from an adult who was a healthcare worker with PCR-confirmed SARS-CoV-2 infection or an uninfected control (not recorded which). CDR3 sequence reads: CASSPRGREQYF. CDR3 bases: TGTGCCAGCAGCCCCCGGGGGCGGGAGCAGTACTTC.